The source of this T cell receptor (beta chain) is a study of blood T cell repertoires in COVID-19. Study-wide context: The United States, Italy and Spain provided the acute and convalescent COVID-19 samples.

The participants were between about 18 and 90 years old and came from 24 US areas. Cohort 3 recovery required two negative PCRs, clearance, or symptom resolution. Repertoires were generated with immunoSEQ multiplex PCR, while TCRdb's copy carries only in-frame clones and drops some. The sample gives a few hundred thousand clones, 85% to 90% of which show up once; more than 3.5% is in the top ten. The TCR comes from a woman aged 25-40 years who had recovered from COVID-19. Sequencing input: PBMCs or T cells enriched from blood (not recorded which).

The CDR3 nucleotides read TGTGCCAGCAGGCAATACGGGGGGACAAGAAACACTGAAGCTTTCTTT. Translation: CASRQYGGTRNTEAFF. The chain joins TRBV28 to TRBJ1-1, with D possibly TRBD1 on 6 matching bases. Germline V gene data show CDR1 as MDHEN and CDR2 as SYDVKM. There are 16 residues in the CDR3. V lost 6 bases to trimming and J lost 2 bases, with 19 bases between them.